This is a list of T cell receptor beta chains from one sample in a study of blood T cell repertoires in COVID-19. Clones were read by immunoSEQ multiplex PCR, and TCRdb kept only the in-frame ones, dropping some. Of about 320,000 clones in the sample, around 85% are singletons; the top ten hold around 7.2%. The sequenced material came from peripheral blood. The receptor source for this set is a human donor in a cohort sampled during active COVID-19. Both conserved end residues are part of each CDR3. A D gene is named only where the DNA matches it firmly. Where a row states a size, it is once, few, many or the class of an expanded clone; other rows omit it.

clone_size	v_call	d_call	j_call	cdr3_nt	cdr3_aa
few	TRBV27	NA	TRBJ2-1	TGTGCCAGCAGTCCGCTTGGATCAGGCTACAATGAGCAGTTCTTC	CASSPLGSGYNEQFF
NA	TRBV7-9	NA	TRBJ1-1	TGTGCCAGCAGCTTAGACTCCTCTGAAGCTTTCTTT	CASSLDSSEAFF
once	TRBV5-1	TRBD1	TRBJ1-1	TGCGCCAGCAGAAAGACAGGGGAGTACACTGAAGCTTTCTTT	CASRKTGEYTEAFF
NA	TRBV7-8	NA	TRBJ1-3	TGTGCCAGCAGCACAACGGGGTCGAGCTCTGGAAACACCATATATTTT	CASSTTGSSSGNTIYF
NA	TRBV20-1	TRBD1	TRBJ1-1	TGCAGTGCTAGTAGGGGACAGGGAACTGAAGCTTTCTTT	CSASRGQGTEAFF
once	TRBV13	NA	TRBJ2-2	TGTGCCAGCAGCCCGGAGGAGGGGAGCACCGGGGAGCTGTTTTTT	CASSPEEGSTGELFF
NA	TRBV7-2	TRBD1	TRBJ1-1	TGTGCCAGCAGCTTAGAAGGGACAGGTAGGATCACTGAAGCTTTCTTT	CASSLEGTGRITEAFF
NA	TRBV7-9	NA	TRBJ1-3	TGTGCCAGCAGTACCACGGTATCTGGAAACACCATATATTTT	CASSTTVSGNTIYF
NA	TRBV7-3	TRBD2	TRBJ2-7	TGTGCCAGCAGCTTGGGACTAGCGGGGGACTACGAGCAGTACTTC	CASSLGLAGDYEQYF
NA	TRBV2	TRBD1	TRBJ1-6	TGTGCCAGCAGAACAGGGGGCAATTCACCCCTCCACTTT	CASRTGGNSPLHF
NA	TRBV29-1	NA	TRBJ2-7	TGCAGCGTTGAGTACGGGTACGAGCAGTACTTC	CSVEYGYEQYF
NA	TRBV6-5	NA	TRBJ2-3	TGTGCCAGCAGCCCAGGCCCGAGCAGTACGCAGTATTTT	CASSPGPSSTQYF
once	TRBV7-6	NA	TRBJ1-1	TGTGCCAGCAGCTTAGGTACAGAAATGAACACTGAAGCTTTCTTT	CASSLGTEMNTEAFF
NA	TRBV19	NA	TRBJ1-1	TGTGCCAGTAGTATAGGGACATGGGCAGGGAACACTGAAGCTTTCTTT	CASSIGTWAGNTEAFF
many	TRBV7-9	TRBD2	TRBJ2-3	TGTGCCAGCAGCTTAGGCGGGACTAGCGGCACAGATACGCAGTATTTT	CASSLGGTSGTDTQYF
NA	TRBV2	NA	TRBJ1-3	TGTGCCAGCAGTGAGTACAGGGCCTCTGGAAACACCATATATTTT	CASSEYRASGNTIYF
once	TRBV18	NA	TRBJ2-3	TGTGCCAGCTCACCCCGACAGGGCACAGATACGCAGTATTTT	CASSPRQGTDTQYF
NA	TRBV12-3/TRBV12-4	TRBD1	TRBJ1-2	TGTGCCAGCAGGATGACAGGGGGTGGCGGCTACACCTTC	CASRMTGGGGYTF
NA	TRBV6-5	NA	TRBJ1-1	TGTGCCAGCAGGACAGGTGAAGCTTTCTTT	CASRTGEAFF
NA	TRBV19	NA	TRBJ1-5	TGTGCCAGTAGTATGGCACACAATCAGCCCCAGCATTTT	CASSMAHNQPQHF
NA	TRBV6-5	NA	TRBJ2-7	TGTGCCAGCAGAAGTAGGGGGGGCACATACGAGCAGTACTTC	CASRSRGGTYEQYF
NA	TRBV7-3	NA	TRBJ2-5	TGTGCCAGCAGCCAAGGGGTGGTAATGGAGACCCAGTACTTC	CASSQGVVMETQYF
NA	TRBV19	NA	TRBJ1-5	TGTGCCAGTAGTATAGCGAGGGCCCTTAATCAGCCCCAGCATTTT	CASSIARALNQPQHF